The clone carrying this TCR beta chain was observed a handful of times. The source of the sample is a study of PD-1 blockade in mismatch repair-deficient tumors. Study-level information: Patients had around 11 mismatch repair-deficient cancer types and were previously treated and progressing.

PCR or immunohistochemistry showed mismatch repair deficiency in every enrolled patient. The CDR3 is 15 residues long. Germline V gene sequence: CDR1 SGHDT, CDR2 YYEEEE. V dropped 4 bases and J dropped 2; count of bases not matched to a gene: 6. Method: immunoSEQ multiplex PCR; TCRdb's copy keeps in-frame clones and lacks some. Of some 100,000 clones in the sample, 65% to 85% were seen once. V and J are TRBV5-6 and TRBJ1-5; 7 nucleotides align to TRBD1. This TCR derives from an adult with mismatch repair-deficient cancer. This specimen was peripheral blood, taken less than 37 weeks after starting pembrolizumab. CDR3 protein: CASSRGGTGNQPQHF. In DNA, the CDR3 is TGTGCCAGCAGCAGAGGTGGGACAGGCAATCAGCCCCAGCATTTT.